This T cell receptor beta chain was captured by sequencing in a study of blood T cell repertoires in COVID-19. In the study overall: The United States, Italy and Spain supplied acute and convalescent COVID-19 samples. T cells, B-cell-depleted T cells, or PBMCs provided the cDNA or gDNA that served as material.

The CDR3 contains 13 residues. V was pared by 4 bases and J by 6 bases, with 10 bases between. CDR1 is SGHRS, CDR2 YFSETQ, per germline. Authors' processing steps: Amplification of reference gene primers provided the estimated nucleated cell counts. Sequencing used immunoSEQ multiplex PCR; TCRdb keeps in-frame clones, though not all of them. The V and J calls and the clone size are those of that table, but D and trimming were determined from the DNA. The sample lists 300,000 to 450,000 clones; about 85% were seen once. The source material was peripheral blood. The receptor was derived from a woman under 30 with acute or convalescent COVID-19. This chain connects TRBV5-1 to TRBJ2-2; no reliable D call. CDR3 in amino acids: CASSPRVPGELFF. The CDR3 nucleotides read TGCGCCAGCAGCCCCCGGGTCCCCGGGGAGCTGTTTTTT.